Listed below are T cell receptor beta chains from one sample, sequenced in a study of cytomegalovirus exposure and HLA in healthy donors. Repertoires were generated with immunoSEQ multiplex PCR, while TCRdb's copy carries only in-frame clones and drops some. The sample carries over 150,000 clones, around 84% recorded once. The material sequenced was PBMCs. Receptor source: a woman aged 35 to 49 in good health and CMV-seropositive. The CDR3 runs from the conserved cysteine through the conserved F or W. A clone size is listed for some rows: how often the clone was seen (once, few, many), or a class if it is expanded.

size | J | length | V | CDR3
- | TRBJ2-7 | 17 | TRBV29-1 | CSVGGLTSGRGRGEQYF
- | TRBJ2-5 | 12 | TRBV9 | CASSVGGETQYF
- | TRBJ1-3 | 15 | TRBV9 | CASSVGQAQGNTIYF
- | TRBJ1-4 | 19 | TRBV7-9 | CASSLVVVQAEATNEKLFF
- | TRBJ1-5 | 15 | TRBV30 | CAWSLSAGLNQPQHF
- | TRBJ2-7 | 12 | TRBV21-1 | CASSTSSYEQYF
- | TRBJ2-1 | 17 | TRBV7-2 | CASSSLRLAGVINEQFF
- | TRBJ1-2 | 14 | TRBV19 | CASSISYVAGGYTF
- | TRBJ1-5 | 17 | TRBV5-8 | CASSLKTGLISNQPQHF
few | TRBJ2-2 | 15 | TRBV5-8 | CASSHRGGSWRELFF
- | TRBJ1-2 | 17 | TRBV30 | CAWSSPTGTSLNYGYTF
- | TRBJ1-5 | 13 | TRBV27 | CASSFRGQQPQHF
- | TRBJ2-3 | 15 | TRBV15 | CATSRVGREVDTQYF
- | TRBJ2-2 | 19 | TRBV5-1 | CASSPEGMVAGGNTGELFF
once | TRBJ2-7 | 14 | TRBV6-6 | CASRTGTSSYEQYF
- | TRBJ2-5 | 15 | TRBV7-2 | CASSPGLAGGETQYF
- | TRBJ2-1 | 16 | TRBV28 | CASSTFSGRASNEQFF
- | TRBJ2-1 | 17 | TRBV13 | CASSPRPGQGSYNEQFF
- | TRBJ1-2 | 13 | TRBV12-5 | CASGGDRKDGYTF
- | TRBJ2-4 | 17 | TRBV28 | CASSSLGPGGKVDIQYF
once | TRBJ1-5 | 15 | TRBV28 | CASRITAGYGQPQHF
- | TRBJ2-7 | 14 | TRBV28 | CASSLSGASYEQYF
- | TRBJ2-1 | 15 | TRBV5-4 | CASSLGSGVYNEQFF
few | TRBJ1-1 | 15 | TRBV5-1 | CASNPGVGLNTEAFF
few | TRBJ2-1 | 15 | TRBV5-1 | CASSGGSTPSNEQFF
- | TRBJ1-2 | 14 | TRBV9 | CASSVETGGGGYTF
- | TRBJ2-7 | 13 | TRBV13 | CASSPGGSYEQYF
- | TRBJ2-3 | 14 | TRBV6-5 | CASNKASSTDTQYF
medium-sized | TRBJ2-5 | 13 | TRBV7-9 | CASSPSGDGTQYF
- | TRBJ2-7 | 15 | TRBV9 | CASSVEGGASYEQYF
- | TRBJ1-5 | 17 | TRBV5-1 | CASSPGHKQTGNQPQHF
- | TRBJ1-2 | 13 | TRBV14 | CASSQTQGGGYTF
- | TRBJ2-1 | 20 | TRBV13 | CASSLGRVAGRSGTYNEQFF
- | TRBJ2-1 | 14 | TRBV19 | CASSWGGSYNEQFF
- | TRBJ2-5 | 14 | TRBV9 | CASSDRGLQETQYF
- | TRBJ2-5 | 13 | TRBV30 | CAWRWGGTETQYF
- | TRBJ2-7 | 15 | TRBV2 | CASSGGNRREVEQYF
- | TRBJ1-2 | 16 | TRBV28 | CASSLGQGAVIYGYTF
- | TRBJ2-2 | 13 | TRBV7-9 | CASSFLSAGELFF
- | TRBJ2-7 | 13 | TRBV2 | CASSAGPVYEQYF
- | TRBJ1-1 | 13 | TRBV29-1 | CSVARAGNTEAFF
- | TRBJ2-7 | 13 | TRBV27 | CASSTREGYEQYF
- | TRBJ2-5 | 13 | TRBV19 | CASGGTGEETQYF
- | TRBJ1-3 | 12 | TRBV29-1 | CSAWGRTDTIYF
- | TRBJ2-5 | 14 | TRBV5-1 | CASRLEFSGQTQYF
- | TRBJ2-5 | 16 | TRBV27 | CASSLSFGGSYETQYF
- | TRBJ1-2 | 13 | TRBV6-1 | CASNYDRTYGYTF
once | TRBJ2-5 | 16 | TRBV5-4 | CASSFTSGRNQETQYF
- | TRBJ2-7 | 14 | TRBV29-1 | CSVELRDSSYEQYF
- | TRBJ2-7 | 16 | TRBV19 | CASSIRLVGRSGEQYF
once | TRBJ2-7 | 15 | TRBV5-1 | CASSWGGGDTYEQYF
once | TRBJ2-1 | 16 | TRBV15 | CATSTRDSPTGYEQFF
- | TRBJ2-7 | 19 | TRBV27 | CASSFGWGGAERRAYEQYF
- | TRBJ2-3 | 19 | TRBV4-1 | CASSQEASGIRHSTDTQYF
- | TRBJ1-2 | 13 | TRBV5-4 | CASRPGGTDGYTF